Reported below is one T cell receptor beta chain. Its specificity is not known. The table came from immunoSEQ multiplex PCR; TCRdb's copy has only in-frame clones and leaves some out. The table lists about 350,000 clones, roughly 85% of them singletons. This sample was taken from a study of Ad26.COV2.S vaccination and SARS-CoV-2 variants. Study-level background: Ad26.COV2.S, an intramuscular injection, was given once or twice 56 days apart.

V lost 5 bases to trimming and J lost 4 bases; unmatched junction nucleotides: 10. Germline V gives CDR1 WNHNN, CDR2 SYGVQD (reference sequence). The CDR3 loop spans 18 amino acids. General study points: Relative to placebo recipients, vaccine recipients exhibited elevated spike-specific TCR breadth. Non-spike TCR breadth did not differ much between vaccine and placebo recipients.

Treatment reported: 15 to 20 received Ad26.COV2.S at low or high dose, single or two shots; several received placebo; per-sample allocation not given. Specimens were obtained on day 63 following the first vaccine or placebo injection. The shot given was an Ad26 vector that makes Wuhan-strain SARS-CoV-2 spike. This chain connects TRBV10-1 to TRBJ2-1; 14 bases match TRBD2. The sequencing used peripheral blood, collected in a trial of Ad26.COV2.S vaccine versus placebo. The source of this sequence is a person between 18 and 60 years old who received the Ad26.COV2.S COVID-19 vaccine or a placebo. CDR3 sequence reads: CASSSRLAGGRAYNEQFF. The CDR3 coding sequence is TGCGCCAGCAGTTCCAGACTAGCGGGAGGGCGCGCGTACAATGAGCAGTTCTTC.